The next 23 T cell receptor beta chains were all read from a single sample in a study of T cells in Graves' hyperthyroidism and ophthalmopathy. The CDR3 regions of TCR beta were amplified from RNA transcripts. Initially, a first-round RT-PCR of the TCR CDR3 employed the HTBI primer set. TCRdb itself ran the multiplex PCR reads through MiXCR, one entry per CDR3 protein. Of around 800,000 distinct CDR3 sequences in the sample, roughly 37% were seen once. Sequencing used blood. These TCRs come from a man aged 18 to 30 with Graves' hyperthyroidism.

The rearrangement links TRBV19 to TRBJ2-3; no definite D call. This CDR3 has 11 residues. The V end was cut by 8 bases, the J end by 6 bases, with 9 bases between. Germline CDR1 and CDR2: LNHDA and SQIVND (reference sequence). CDR3 DNA: TGTGCCAGTCTTGCAGCGGATACGCAGTATTTT. This gives the protein CASLAADTQYF. Using reference TRBV19 and TRBJ2-3 for the parts outside the CDR3, the full variable domain is DGGITQSPKYLFRKEGQNVTLSCEQNLNHDAMYWYRQDPGQGLRLIYYSQIVNDFQKGDIAEGYSVSREKKESFPLTVTSAQKNPTAFYLCASLAADTQYFGPGTRLTVL.

Details on this clonotype: A much larger clone is a single base away; this may be a read error. The chain has TRBV9 and TRBJ2-6; 10 nucleotides line up with TRBD1. This CDR3 spans 17 amino acids. Germline trimming cut 7 bases from V and 2 bases from J; bases unmatched to any gene: 9. Germline V gene sequence: CDR1 SGDLS, CDR2 YYNGEE. The CDR3 region is CASGPGTGEAGANVLTF. For the CDR3, the DNA is TGTGCCAGCGGCCCCGGGACAGGGGAGGCTGGGGCCAACGTCCTGACTTTC. Complete variable domain (other parts from reference TRBV9 and TRBJ2-6): DSGVTQTPKHLITATGQRVTLRCSPRSGDLSVYWYQQSLDQGLQFLIQYYNGEERAKGNILERFSAQQFPDLHSELNLSSLELGDSALYFCASGPGTGEAGANVLTFGAGSRLTVL.

Concerning this clonotype itself: This sequence may be a read error, since a much larger clone differs from it by one base. The chain links TRBV20-1 to TRBJ1-2, with TRBD1 matching over 8 bases. Germline assignment: CDR1 DFQATT and CDR2 SNEGSKA (reference sequence). The CDR3 is made up of 12 amino acids. CDR3 DNA: TGCAGCGGACCCAGGACAGGGAGTGGCTACACCTTC. Amino acids: CSGPRTGSGYTF.

Comment on this clonotype: A much more abundant neighbour one base away suggests this may be a read error. In this CDR3 the conserved last residue, phenylalanine or tryptophan, is missing, so a read error is likely. The CDR3 reads CASSESRDVEAFL. The CDR3, as DNA: TGCGCCAGCAGTGAGTCGAGGGACGTTGAAGCTTTCCTT. The V call is TRBV10-2, the J call TRBJ1-1, with D tentatively TRBD1 (5 bases). The V gene's germline CDR1 is WSHSY and CDR2 SAAADI. CDR3 length: 13 amino acids. V was shortened by 0 bases and J by 7 bases, with 9 bases between the two germline ends.

The V gene is TRBV10-3, the J gene TRBJ2-2, with D unclear. This CDR3 is 12 amino acids long. Germline CDR1 is ENHRY and CDR2 is SYGVKD. V was cut by 2 bases and J by 6 bases, with 4 bases left in between. The CDR3: CAISEEPGELFF. In DNA form, the CDR3 reads TGTGCCATCAGTGAGGAACCCGGGGAGCTGTTTTTT.

The rearrangement uses TRBV4-1 and TRBJ2-7; TRBD1 matches at 8 bases. CDR3 length: 16 residues. V dropped 0 bases and J dropped 3; count of bases not matched to a gene: 7. The germline V gene has CDR1 MGHRA and CDR2 YSYEKL. CDR3 region: CASSQDPGQVGYEQYF. The CDR3 DNA reads TGCGCCAGCAGCCAAGATCCGGGACAGGTTGGCTACGAGCAGTACTTC.

The rearrangement uses TRBV10-1 and TRBJ2-7, with 7 bases matching TRBD2. Unmatched junction bases numbered 8, after V lost 0 bases and J lost 9 bases. The CDR3 covers 14 residues. The germline CDR1 and CDR2 sequences are WNHNN and SYGVQD (reference sequence). In DNA form, the CDR3 reads TGCGCCAGCAGTGAGTCGACTCCCCCGGGGGGGCAGTACTTC. Translation gives CASSESTPPGGQYF.

The J gene is TRBJ2-7, the V gene TRBV7-2, with D possibly being TRBD2 (6 bases). This CDR3 is 18 amino acids long. Germline CDR1 SGHTA, CDR2 FQGNSA. Trimming removed 4 bases at V and 3 bases at J, with 25 bases between. This chain's CDR3 is CASSSLAASRSLGYEQYF. In DNA form, the CDR3 reads TGTGCCAGCAGCTCCTTAGCGGCTAGCCGATCCCTAGGCTACGAGCAGTACTTC.

V is TRBV2 and J is TRBJ1-2, with no clear D. This CDR3 comprises 15 residues. The V end lost 6 bases, the J end lost 3 bases, and 17 bases lay between the germline ends. Germline V CDR1 and CDR2: SNHLY, FYNNEI. The DNA for the CDR3 is TGTGCCAGCAGCCCACCGAGAGGGCTAGACTATGGCTACACCTTC. Residues: CASSPPRGLDYGYTF. Combining the CDR3 with reference TRBV2 and TRBJ1-2 gives the whole variable domain EPEVTQTPSHQVTQMGQEVILRCVPISNHLYFYWYRQILGQKVEFLVSFYNNEISEKSEIFDDQFSVERPDGSNFTLKIRSTKLEDSAMYFCASSPPRGLDYGYTFGSGTRLTVV.

This clonotype was counted ten times or more. This chain joins TRBV20-1 and TRBJ1-4, with 9 bases aligning to TRBD1. The CDR3 contains 14 residues. CDR1 is DFQATT, CDR2 SNEGSKA, per germline (reference sequence). V trimming: 6 bases; J trimming: 13 bases; junction bases outside the gene matches: 15. The CDR3 spells CSASSGTGLTGLFF. CDR3 DNA: TGCAGTGCGTCGTCCGGGACAGGGTTGACAGGACTGTTTTTT.

V is TRBV29-1 and J is TRBJ2-7; D is perhaps TRBD2 (6 bases). The CDR3 totals 13 residues. Trimming stripped 8 bases from V and 4 bases from J, with 18 bases between. Germline V CDR1 and CDR2: SQVTM, ANQGSEA. The CDR3 loop is CSTPGGVWYEQYF. In DNA, the CDR3 is TGCAGCACCCCCGGCGGGGTGTGGTACGAGCAGTACTTC.

The chain is built from TRBV29-1 and TRBJ1-1; weak D call: TRBD1 (5 bases). The CDR3 consists of 13 residues. In germline, CDR1 is SQVTM, CDR2 ANQGSEA. V lost 6 bases and J 0 bases, leaving 11 bases between the germline ends. The CDR3 is CSVVGGLNTEAFF. The CDR3 nucleotides read TGCAGCGTCGTCGGGGGTTTGAACACTGAAGCTTTCTTT.

This chain links TRBV7-8 with TRBJ2-7; D might be TRBD1 (5 bases). V shed 6 bases and J shed 5 bases, with 14 bases lying between them. The CDR3 runs to 13 residues. Germline CDR1 SGHVS, CDR2 FQNEAQ. The chain's CDR3 is CASSLRQSDEQYF. DNA for the CDR3: TGTGCCAGCAGTTTAAGACAGAGCGACGAGCAGTACTTC.

The rearrangement uses TRBV29-1 and TRBJ1-5; TRBD1 might be the D (6 bases). This CDR3 is 14 amino acids long. Germline V lookup: CDR1 SQVTM, CDR2 ANQGSEA. DNA for the CDR3: TGCAGTATCGTCCTGGGGACACCCGATCAGCCCCAGCATTTT. It encodes CSIVLGTPDQPQHF.

V gene TRBV14 combines with J gene TRBJ2-2, with 7 positions matching TRBD2. V was pared by 3 bases and J by 2 bases, with 9 bases of the junction left unmatched. Germline CDR1 and CDR2: SGHDN and FVKESK. There are 17 residues in the CDR3. CDR3 sequence reads: CASSHRGGSGNTGELFF. The CDR3 nucleotides read TGTGCCAGCAGCCATCGGGGAGGGAGTGGCAACACCGGGGAGCTGTTTTTT.

The chain links TRBV10-3 to TRBJ1-1; D is undetermined. The CDR3 is 11 amino acids. The V end lost 10 bases, the J end lost 4 bases, and 10 bases lay between the germline ends. CDR1 ENHRY and CDR2 SYGVKD come from the germline V gene. The CDR3 loop is CASFLGTEAFF. The CDR3 nucleotides are TGTGCCAGCTTTCTTGGCACTGAAGCTTTCTTT.

The V gene is TRBV12-3 or TRBV12-4, the J gene TRBJ1-5, with D hard to call. Trimming cost V 6 bases and J 5 bases, with 14 bases left between them. The CDR3 covers 14 residues. The CDR3 DNA follows: TGTGCCAGCAGCCCCATTTCGACGGATCAGCCCCAGCATTTT. Amino acids: CASSPISTDQPQHF.

This clonotype was seen repeatedly, ten times or more. The rearrangement uses TRBV7-2 and TRBJ1-6; a weak D match, TRBD1 (5 bases). Trimming removed 5 bases at V and 8 bases at J, with 16 bases between. This CDR3 contains 15 residues. In germline, CDR1 is SGHTA, CDR2 FQGNSA. The CDR3 loop is CASSLGGRGDSPLHF. The CDR3 nucleotides read TGTGCCAGCAGCCTCGGGGGGAGGGGTGATTCACCCCTCCACTTT.

This clonotype was seen many times. The chain has TRBV9 and TRBJ2-7, with a tentative D call TRBD1 (5 bases). Germline lookup yields CDR1 SGDLS and CDR2 YYNGEE. Trimming removed 0 bases from V and 1 base from J, with 11 bases in between. The length of the CDR3 is 15 residues. The CDR3 spells CASSVDPDSSYEQYF. DNA for the CDR3: TGTGCCAGCAGCGTAGACCCCGACAGTTCCTACGAGCAGTACTTC.

The chain combines TRBV10-3 with TRBJ1-1; possibly TRBD1 for D (5 bases). From germline, CDR1 is ENHRY and CDR2 SYGVKD. V lost 5 bases and J lost 1, with 11 bases in between. CDR3 length: 14 residues. The CDR3 coding sequence is TGTGCCATCAGTCAGACGGGGGGGAACACTGAAGCTTTCTTT. This encodes CAISQTGGNTEAFF.

There are many counts of this clonotype. The chain uses TRBV2 and TRBJ1-1; a weak D match, TRBD1 (6 bases). This CDR3 is 14 amino acids long. V lost 10 bases and J lost 0, with 15 bases in between. The germline CDR1 and CDR2 sequences are SNHLY and FYNNEI. This CDR3 is CATGNRELNTEAFF. CDR3 coding DNA: TGTGCCACCGGAAACAGGGAACTGAACACTGAAGCTTTCTTT.

This clonotype was observed a few times. The V call is TRBV29-1, the J call TRBJ2-7; 8 bases match TRBD2. Germline V gene sequence: CDR1 SQVTM, CDR2 ANQGSEA. V shed 0 bases, J shed 1 base, and the junction held 2 bases outside the gene matches. The CDR3 has 14 amino acids. Here the CDR3 reads CSVEDRGGSYEQYF. The CDR3 DNA is TGCAGCGTTGAAGATCGGGGGGGTTCCTACGAGCAGTACTTC.

V usage is TRBV20-1 and J usage is TRBJ1-3, with no clear D. With 2 bases removed from V and 0 bases from J, the gap between germline ends came to 17 bases. Per the germline V gene, CDR1 is DFQATT and CDR2 is SNEGSKA (reference sequence). The CDR3 loop spans 17 amino acids. CDR3 DNA sequence: TGCAGTGCTAGATCGGCCCTGGAGAGGGTCTCTGGAAACACCATATATTTT. Its translation: CSARSALERVSGNTIYF.